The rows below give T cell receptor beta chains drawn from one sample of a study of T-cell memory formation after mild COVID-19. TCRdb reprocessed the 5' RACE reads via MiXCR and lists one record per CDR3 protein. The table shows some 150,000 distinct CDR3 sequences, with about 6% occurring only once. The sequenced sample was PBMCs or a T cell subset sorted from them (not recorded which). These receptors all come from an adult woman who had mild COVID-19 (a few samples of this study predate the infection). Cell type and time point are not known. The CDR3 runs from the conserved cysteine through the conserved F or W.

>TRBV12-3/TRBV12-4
CASSRDRAYTEAFF
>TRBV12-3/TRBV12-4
CASSLGHEAFF
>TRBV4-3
CASSHSDRPYGYTF
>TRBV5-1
CASSLATGAPRGTDTQYF
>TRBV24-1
CATSDFYNEQFF
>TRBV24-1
CATSFGASGAHYNEQFF
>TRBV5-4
CASSLPLGSYNEQFF
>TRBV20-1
CSASRTGRGWETQYF
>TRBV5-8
CASSFDGTPNEKLFF
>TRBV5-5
CASSLAQGQGGGRQYF
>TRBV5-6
CASSRAGEKLFF
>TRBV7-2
CASSLTPTGNYGYTF
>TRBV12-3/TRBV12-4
CASSSLSLVFPGTSGNEQFF
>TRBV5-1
CASSSPTSGGREQYF
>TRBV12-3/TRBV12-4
CASTRDKTFYGYTF
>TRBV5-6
CASSFRGGSLNTGELFF
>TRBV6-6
CASRPQTGRTEQFF
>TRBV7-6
CASSSDHRGTEAFF
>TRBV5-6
CASSLQNIYEQYF
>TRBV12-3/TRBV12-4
CASSLGGSLNEQFF
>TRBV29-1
CSVRGTGSYNEQFF
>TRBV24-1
CATSAFSTDTQYF
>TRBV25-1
CASSDPGQGTTEAFF
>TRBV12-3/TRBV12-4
CASSFEPGTLGYTF
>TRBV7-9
CASSLTGVYEQYF
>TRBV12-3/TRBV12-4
CASSPQVTRGYTF
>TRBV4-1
CASSLTLGRAEEQYF
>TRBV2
CASSEERGAYNEQFF